One sample yielded the 30 T cell receptor beta chains listed below, sequenced in a study of neurological immune-mediated disorders. TCRdb redid the calling of the 5' RACE reads with MiXCR, one entry per CDR3 protein. The sample has 40,000 to 55,000 distinct CDR3 sequences; 10% are singletons. What was sequenced was PBMCs. Receptors originate from a woman in her thirties or forties with HTLV-1-associated myelopathy (HAM/TSP).

This clonotype was seen many times. J is TRBJ2-3 and V is TRBV24-1; D might be TRBD1 (5 bases). The V and J ends lost 9 bases and 6 bases respectively, with 12 bases between them. The CDR3 runs to 12 residues. CDR1 KGHDR and CDR2 SFDVKD come from the germline V gene. Here the CDR3 DNA reads TGTGCCACCCAGGGTTCTGAGGATACGCAGTATTTT. It codes for CATQGSEDTQYF.

This clonotype was observed a few times. The chain couples TRBV19 to TRBJ2-7; D is uncertain. The CDR3 loop spans 12 amino acids. CDR1 LNHDA and CDR2 SQIVND come from the germline V gene (reference sequence). Trimming stripped 6 bases from V and 1 base from J, with 7 bases between. CDR3 sequence: CASRDRSYEQYF. In DNA form, the CDR3 reads TGTGCCAGTAGGGACCGTTCCTACGAGCAGTACTTC.

This clonotype was detected many times. The chain recombines TRBV25-1 with TRBJ2-1, with 8 bases lining up with TRBD1. Looked up from germline, CDR1 is MGHDK and CDR2 is SYGVNS. V dropped 9 bases and J dropped 1; count of bases not matched to a gene: 5. This CDR3 region has 14 residues. CDR3 in DNA: TGTGCCAGGAAGGACAGGGCATCCTACAATGAGCAGTTCTTC. This gives the protein CARKDRASYNEQFF.

The chain is built from TRBV2 and TRBJ2-1, with D possibly being TRBD2 (7 bases). Germline CDR1 and CDR2: SNHLY and FYNNEI. The CDR3 is made up of 15 amino acids. V dropped 7 bases and J dropped 5 bases, with 18 bases sitting between them. CDR3 DNA: TGTGCCAGCATTTTTAGTGGGGGGGGGCACAATGAGCAGTTCTTC. Translating gives CASIFSGGGHNEQFF. Complete variable domain (other parts from reference TRBV2 and TRBJ2-1): EPEVTQTPSHQVTQMGQEVILRCVPISNHLYFYWYRQILGQKVEFLVSFYNNEISEKSEIFDDQFSVERPDGSNFTLKIRSTKLEDSAMYFCASIFSGGGHNEQFFGPGTRLTVL.

This clonotype has just a few counts. Here the CDR3 reads CASSLSSSYNEQFF. As DNA, the CDR3 is TGTGCCAGTAGTCTGAGTAGCTCCTACAATGAGCAGTTCTTC. This chain joins TRBV19 and TRBJ2-1, with D uncertain. Trimming left V 5 bases short and J 0 bases short, with 8 bases between. Germline lookup yields CDR1 LNHDA and CDR2 SQIVND (reference sequence). The length of the CDR3 is 14 residues.

This clonotype was seen at least ten times. This chain's CDR3 is CAISESGGSYNEQFF. DNA for the CDR3: TGTGCCATCAGTGAGTCGGGGGGATCATACAATGAGCAGTTCTTC. The chain carries TRBV10-3 and TRBJ2-1; TRBD2 might be the D (6 bases). V was trimmed by 0 bases and J by 4 bases, leaving 10 bases between them. In germline, CDR1 is ENHRY, CDR2 SYGVKD. CDR3 size: 15 residues.

This clonotype was seen repeatedly, ten times or more. This chain joins TRBV6-5 and TRBJ2-7; 7 bases line up with TRBD2. The V gene's germline CDR1 is MNHEY and CDR2 SVGAGI. V trimming: 6 bases; J trimming: 2 bases; junction bases outside the gene matches: 10. This CDR3 region has 15 residues. CDR3 DNA sequence: TGTGCCAGCAGCCCGGGGGGTATCGGCACCTACGAGCAGTACTTC. Protein: CASSPGGIGTYEQYF.

This chain links TRBV5-1 with TRBJ1-3; D ambiguous. Germline V gene lookup returns CDR1 SGHRS and CDR2 YFSETQ. Trimming cost V 2 bases and J 0 bases, with 9 bases left between them. The CDR3 consists of 15 residues. DNA of the CDR3: TGCGCCAGCAGCTTCGGGGTCCTCTCTGGAAACACCATATATTTT. Its protein product is CASSFGVLSGNTIYF.

This clonotype has a count of ten or more. The rearrangement joins TRBV6-6 to TRBJ2-7, with 10 bases identical to TRBD2. Germline V lookup: CDR1 MNHNY, CDR2 SVGAGI (reference sequence). Losses at the gene ends were 3 bases for V and 4 bases for J; bases not matched to a gene: 6. The CDR3 extends over 15 amino acids. CDR3 bases: TGTGCCAGCAGTTATGACGGACTAGCGGTTTACGAGCAGTACTTC. Its translation: CASSYDGLAVYEQYF.

Ten or more counts support this clonotype. The chain combines TRBV5-1 with TRBJ2-1; TRBD2 matches at 12 bases. Germline V gene data show CDR1 as SGHRS and CDR2 as YFSETQ. The junction had 3 bases not matched to a gene; V was cut back by 4 bases and J by 4 bases. The CDR3 is 15 residues long. The CDR3 region has the DNA TGCGCCAGCAGCCGGACTAGCGGGGAGTACAATGAGCAGTTCTTC. Its protein product is CASSRTSGEYNEQFF.

The table lists this clonotype with a few counts. V is TRBV6-1 and J is TRBJ2-2, with 7 bases aligning to TRBD1. CDR3 size: 18 residues. Germline V CDR1 and CDR2: MNHNS, SASEGT. The J segment lost 6 bases and the V segment lost 1 base, leaving 14 bases of the junction unmatched. CDR3 nucleotides: TGTGCCAGCAGTGAAGGAATTTTAGGGGGCGCCAATCCCGGGGAGCTGTTTTTT. Protein product: CASSEGILGGANPGELFF.

The table lists this clonotype with many counts. The chain carries TRBV12-3 or TRBV12-4 and TRBJ2-1, with D unresolved. With 8 bases removed from V and 10 bases from J, the gap between germline ends came to 9 bases. CDR3 length: 10 amino acids. CDR3 bases: TGTGCCAGCGGCTCAGACGAGCAGTTCTTC. This translates into CASGSDEQFF.

This clonotype appeared many times. The J gene is TRBJ2-1, the V gene TRBV6-1; no definite D call. With 8 bases removed from V and 2 bases from J, the gap between germline ends came to 16 bases. The germline CDR1 and CDR2 sequences are MNHNS and SASEGT. The CDR3 is made up of 15 amino acids. The chain's CDR3 is CASGPLGSPYNEQFF. For the CDR3, the DNA is TGTGCCAGCGGGCCCCTAGGGTCTCCCTACAATGAGCAGTTCTTC.

The genes are TRBV6-1 and TRBJ2-7; TRBD2 matches at 7 bases. V gave up 1 base and J gave up 1 base; unmatched junction bases: 10. The CDR3 length is 17 residues. The V gene's germline CDR1 is MNHNS and CDR2 SASEGT. CDR3 DNA sequence: TGTGCCAGCAGTGAAGAGATGGGCGGGGGTCCGTCCTACGAGCAGTACTTC. Protein sequence: CASSEEMGGGPSYEQYF.

At least ten counts were recorded for this clonotype. The chain recombines TRBV25-1 with TRBJ1-2; D is perhaps TRBD1 (5 bases). V was cut by 4 bases and J by 9 bases, with 12 bases left in between. The CDR3 spans 12 residues. Germline CDR1 MGHDK, CDR2 SYGVNS. Here the CDR3 reads CASSAQGISYTF. For the CDR3, the DNA is TGTGCCAGCAGTGCGCAGGGTATTAGCTACACCTTC.

This clonotype was seen repeatedly, ten times or more. CDR3 in amino acids: CSARVTNQPQHF. The CDR3, as DNA: TGCAGTGCTCGGGTCACGAATCAGCCCCAGCATTTT. The gene calls are TRBV20-1 and TRBJ1-5, with unresolved D. Per germline, CDR1 DFQATT and CDR2 SNEGSKA (reference sequence). The CDR3 loop spans 12 amino acids. V was trimmed by 5 bases and J by 4 bases, leaving 9 bases between them.

This clonotype was counted at least ten times. The rearrangement links TRBV21-1 to TRBJ2-1; TRBD1, the table's D call, lacks a check against the DNA. TRBV21-1 is deemed a pseudogene. The CDR3 has 15 amino acids. CDR3 sequence reads: CASSKGGGAYNEQFF. The DNA for the CDR3 is TGTGCCAGCAGCAAAGGAGGGGGGGCCTACAATGAGCAGTTCTTC.

This clonotype occurred many times. The CDR3, as DNA: TGTGCCAGCAGACGAGCGGGGGTAGGGGAGTACTTC. It yields the protein CASRRAGVGEYF. The chain carries TRBV6-5 and TRBJ2-7; TRBD2 agrees at 8 bases. The germline gives CDR1 MNHEY, CDR2 SVGAGI. This CDR3 is 12 amino acids long. With 6 bases clipped from V and 11 bases from J, the junction kept 9 bases outside the gene matches.

This clonotype occurred many times. This sequence joins TRBV6-1 and TRBJ2-1; TRBD1 or TRBD2 may be the D gene (5 bases each). Trimming removed 4 bases at V and 0 bases at J, with 19 bases between. This CDR3 comprises 18 residues. Germline CDR1 MNHNS, CDR2 SASEGT. CDR3 sequence: CASSGDLYYLSSYNEQFF. The CDR3, as DNA: TGTGCCAGCAGTGGGGACCTCTACTACCTTAGCTCCTACAATGAGCAGTTCTTC.

This clonotype was recorded at least ten times. The rearrangement links TRBV7-8 to TRBJ2-2; no reliable D call. This CDR3 is 13 amino acids long. Trimming removed 2 bases from V and 3 bases from J, with 4 bases in between. CDR1 and CDR2 (germline): SGHVS, FQNEAQ. The CDR3 region is CASSLLDTGELFF. For the CDR3, the DNA is TGTGCCAGCAGCTTATTAGACACCGGGGAGCTGTTTTTT.

This clonotype has more than one count but fewer than ten. The V gene is TRBV10-3, the J gene TRBJ1-1; D possibly corresponds to TRBD1 (6 bases). The CDR3 is 15 residues long. Germline lookup yields CDR1 ENHRY and CDR2 SYGVKD. Trimming removed 2 bases from V and 2 bases from J, with 12 bases in between. In DNA, the CDR3 is TGTGCCATCAGTGAGGTTGGAGGGGGAAACACTGAAGCTTTCTTT. Amino acids: CAISEVGGGNTEAFF.

This clonotype was seen ten or more times. The rearrangement joins TRBV12-3 or TRBV12-4 to TRBJ2-3; the D gene could be TRBD1 or TRBD2 (5 bases each). The CDR3 runs to 15 residues. The V gene lost 6 bases and the J gene lost 1 base, with 14 bases spanning the gap. The CDR3 DNA sequence: TGTGCCAGCAGCCCTAACCCGGGACGCACAGATACGCAGTATTTT. It is translated as CASSPNPGRTDTQYF.

By proportion, this clonotype is medium-sized. This rearrangement joins TRBV5-1 to TRBJ1-1; a weak D match, TRBD1 (5 bases). V gave up 0 bases and J gave up 13 bases, with 16 bases separating them. This CDR3 contains 13 residues. The germline V gene has CDR1 SGHRS and CDR2 YFSETQ. The CDR3 DNA follows: TGCGCCAGCAGCTTGGCCGGTGCAGGGTCGCTTTTCTTT. It codes for CASSLAGAGSLFF. The whole variable domain, remainder taken from reference TRBV5-1 and TRBJ1-1, is KAGVTQTPRYLIKTRGQQVTLSCSPISGHRSVSWYQQTPGQGLQFLFEYFSETQRNKGNFPGRFSGRQFSNSRSEMNVSTLELGDSALYLCASSLAGAGSLFFGQGTRLTVV.

A few counts support this clonotype. This chain links TRBV6-5 with TRBJ1-2; tentatively, D is TRBD1 (5 bases). This CDR3 has 13 residues. Germline V gene data show CDR1 as MNHEY and CDR2 as SVGAGI. With 0 bases removed from V and 8 bases from J, the gap between germline ends came to 10 bases. CDR3: CASSYSLRAGYTF. The CDR3 DNA reads TGTGCCAGCAGTTACTCTCTCAGGGCGGGCTACACCTTC.

This clonotype appeared many times. The chain combines TRBV12-3 or TRBV12-4 with TRBJ2-3; a possible D gene is TRBD1 (5 bases). The CDR3 runs to 15 residues. The ends were cut back, 5 bases at V and 0 bases at J, with 12 bases in the middle. The CDR3 DNA reads as TGTGCCAGCAGTCCCCCAGGGATAAGCACAGATACGCAGTATTTT. Translated, it gives CASSPPGISTDTQYF.

This clonotype was seen ten or more times. The gene calls are TRBV4-2 and TRBJ2-5; no definite D call. The ends were cut back, 4 bases at V and 1 base at J, with 10 bases in the middle. Per the germline V gene, CDR1 is LGHNA and CDR2 is YNFKEQ. CDR3 size: 14 residues. This CDR3 reads CASSLRATQETQYF. The DNA for the CDR3 is TGTGCCAGCAGCCTCCGAGCAACCCAAGAGACCCAGTACTTC.

This clonotype was seen repeatedly, ten times or more. The gene calls are TRBV5-1 and TRBJ1-3, with TRBD1 identical over 10 bases. CDR1 SGHRS and CDR2 YFSETQ come from the germline V gene. Trimming removed 0 bases from V and 2 bases from J; junction bases left unmatched: 17. CDR3 size: 21 residues. CDR3 bases: TGCGCCAGCAGCTTGGTCATCCACGGGGGACAGGGGATTCCGACTGGAAACACCATATATTTT. Residues: CASSLVIHGGQGIPTGNTIYF. The complete variable domain, with remaining parts taken from reference TRBV5-1 and TRBJ1-3, reads KAGVTQTPRYLIKTRGQQVTLSCSPISGHRSVSWYQQTPGQGLQFLFEYFSETQRNKGNFPGRFSGRQFSNSRSEMNVSTLELGDSALYLCASSLVIHGGQGIPTGNTIYFGEGSWLTVV.

This clonotype was detected ten times or more. The chain recombines TRBV12-3 or TRBV12-4 with TRBJ2-1, with 11 bases that match TRBD2. The CDR3 contains 15 residues. J was trimmed by 4 bases and V by 5 bases; bases with no gene match: 4. CDR3 residues: CASSATSGGYNEQFF. CDR3 DNA: TGTGCCAGCAGTGCCACTAGCGGGGGTTACAATGAGCAGTTCTTC.

This clonotype was counted many times. The gene calls are TRBV14 and TRBJ2-7; a possible D gene is TRBD1 (5 bases). Trimming took 4 bases from V and 5 from J, leaving 24 bases between them. Per the germline V gene, CDR1 is SGHDN and CDR2 is FVKESK. The CDR3 has 17 amino acids. The CDR3 region is CASSLSRWGAGSNEQYF. The CDR3 DNA follows: TGTGCCAGCAGCCTCTCCCGTTGGGGCGCCGGTTCTAACGAGCAGTACTTC.

This clonotype was recorded at least ten times. The chain combines TRBV30 with TRBJ2-1, with 7 positions matching TRBD1. The CDR3 extends over 18 amino acids. Germline V CDR1 and CDR2: GTSNPN, SVGIG (reference sequence). Trimming cost V 4 bases and J 4 bases; bases outside gene matches: 19. The CDR3 sequence is CAWNRVMGVTGAYNEQFF. CDR3 in DNA: TGTGCCTGGAATAGAGTAATGGGGGTTACAGGGGCTTACAATGAGCAGTTCTTC.